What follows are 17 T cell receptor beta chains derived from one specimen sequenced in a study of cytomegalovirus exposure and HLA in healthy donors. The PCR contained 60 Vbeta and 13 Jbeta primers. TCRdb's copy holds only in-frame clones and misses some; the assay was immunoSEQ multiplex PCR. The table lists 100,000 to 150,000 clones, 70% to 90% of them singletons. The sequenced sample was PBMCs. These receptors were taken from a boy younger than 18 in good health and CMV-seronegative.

CDR3 DNA: TGTGCCAGCAGCTCACCCGGGACTAGCGGTAGAGATACGCAGTATTTT. It encodes CASSSPGTSGRDTQYF. The chain recombines TRBV7-2 with TRBJ2-3; 11 bases line up with TRBD2. The germline V gene encodes CDR1 SGHTA and CDR2 FQGNSA. J lost 5 bases, V lost 4 bases, and 8 bases had no gene match. This CDR3 has 16 residues.

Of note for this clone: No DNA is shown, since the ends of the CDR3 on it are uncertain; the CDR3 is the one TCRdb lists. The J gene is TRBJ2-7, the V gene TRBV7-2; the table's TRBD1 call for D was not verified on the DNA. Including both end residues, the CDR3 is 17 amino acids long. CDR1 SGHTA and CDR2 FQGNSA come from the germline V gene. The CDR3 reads CASSPLWQANLRDEQYF.

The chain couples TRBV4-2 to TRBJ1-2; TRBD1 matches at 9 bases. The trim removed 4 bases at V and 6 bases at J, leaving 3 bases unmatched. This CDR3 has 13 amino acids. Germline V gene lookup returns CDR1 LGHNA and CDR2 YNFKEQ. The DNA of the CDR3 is TGTGCCAGCAGCCTAGGGACAGGGAATGGCTACACCTTC. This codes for CASSLGTGNGYTF.

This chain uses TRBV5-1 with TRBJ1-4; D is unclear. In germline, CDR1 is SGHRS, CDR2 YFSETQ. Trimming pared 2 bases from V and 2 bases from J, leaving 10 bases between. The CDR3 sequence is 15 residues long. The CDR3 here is CASSFEGSTNEKLFF. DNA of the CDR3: TGCGCCAGCAGCTTTGAGGGATCGACTAATGAAAAACTGTTTTTT. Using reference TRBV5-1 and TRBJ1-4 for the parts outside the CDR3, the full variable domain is KAGVTQTPRYLIKTRGQQVTLSCSPISGHRSVSWYQQTPGQGLQFLFEYFSETQRNKGNFPGRFSGRQFSNSRSEMNVSTLELGDSALYLCASSFEGSTNEKLFFGSGTQLSVL.

CDR3 in amino acids: CASSSDRSGDNEQFF. The CDR3 DNA follows: TGTGCCAGCAGTAGTGACAGGTCCGGGGACAATGAGCAGTTCTTC. The genes are TRBV27 and TRBJ2-1; a possible D gene is TRBD1 (6 bases). The CDR3 spans 15 residues. The ends were cut back, 5 bases at V and 5 bases at J, with 16 bases in the middle. The germline gives CDR1 MNHEY, CDR2 SMNVEV (reference sequence).

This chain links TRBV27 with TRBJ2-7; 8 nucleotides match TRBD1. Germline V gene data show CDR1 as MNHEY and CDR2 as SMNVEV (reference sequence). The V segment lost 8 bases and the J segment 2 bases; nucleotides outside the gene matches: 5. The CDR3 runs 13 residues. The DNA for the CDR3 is TGTGCCAGCGGCCCGGACAGGGCCTACGAGCAGTACTTC. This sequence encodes CASGPDRAYEQYF.

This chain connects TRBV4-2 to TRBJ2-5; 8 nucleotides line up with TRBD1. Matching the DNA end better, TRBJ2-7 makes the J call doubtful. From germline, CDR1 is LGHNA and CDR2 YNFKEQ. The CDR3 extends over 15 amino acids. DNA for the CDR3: TGTGCCAGCAGCCAAAACCCGACAGGGGAGTACGAGCAGTACTTC. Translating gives CASSQNPTGEYEQYF.

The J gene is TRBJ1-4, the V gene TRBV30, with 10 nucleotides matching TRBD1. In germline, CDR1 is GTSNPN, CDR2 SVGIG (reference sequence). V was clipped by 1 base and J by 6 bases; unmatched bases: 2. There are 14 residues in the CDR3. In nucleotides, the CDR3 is TGTGCCTGGAGTGAGGGACAGGGGTATGAAAAACTGTTTTTT. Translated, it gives CAWSEGQGYEKLFF.

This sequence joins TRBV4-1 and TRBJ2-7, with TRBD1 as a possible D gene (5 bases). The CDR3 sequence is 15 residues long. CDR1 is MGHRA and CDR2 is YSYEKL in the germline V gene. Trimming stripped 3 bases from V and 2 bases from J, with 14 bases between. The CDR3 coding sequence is TGCGCCAGCAGCCACGACAGTGAAAGAACCTACGAGCAGTACTTC. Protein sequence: CASSHDSERTYEQYF.

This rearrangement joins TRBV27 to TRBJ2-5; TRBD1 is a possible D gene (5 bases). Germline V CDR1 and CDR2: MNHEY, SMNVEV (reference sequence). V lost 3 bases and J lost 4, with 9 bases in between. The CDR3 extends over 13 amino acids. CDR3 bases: TGTGCCAGCAGTTTCAGGGTTGGAGAGACCCAGTACTTC. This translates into CASSFRVGETQYF.

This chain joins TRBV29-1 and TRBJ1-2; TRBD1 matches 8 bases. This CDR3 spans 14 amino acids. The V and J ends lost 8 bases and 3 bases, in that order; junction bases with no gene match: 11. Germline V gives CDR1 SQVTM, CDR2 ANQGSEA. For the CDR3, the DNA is TGCAGCACCTGGACAGGGCGCTACGACTATGGCTACACCTTC. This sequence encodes CSTWTGRYDYGYTF.

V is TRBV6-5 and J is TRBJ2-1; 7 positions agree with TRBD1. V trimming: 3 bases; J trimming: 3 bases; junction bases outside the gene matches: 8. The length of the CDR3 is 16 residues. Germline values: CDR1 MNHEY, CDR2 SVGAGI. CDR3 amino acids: CASSYSSRGFYNEQFF. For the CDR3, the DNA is TGTGCCAGCAGTTATTCCTCCAGGGGGTTCTACAATGAGCAGTTCTTC.

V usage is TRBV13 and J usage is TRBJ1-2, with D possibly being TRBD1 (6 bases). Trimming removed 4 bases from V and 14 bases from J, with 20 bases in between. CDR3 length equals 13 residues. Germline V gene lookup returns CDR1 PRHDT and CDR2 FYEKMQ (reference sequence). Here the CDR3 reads CASSSTGAHVWTF. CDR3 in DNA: TGTGCCAGCAGCTCGACAGGAGCTCATGTGTGGACCTTC.

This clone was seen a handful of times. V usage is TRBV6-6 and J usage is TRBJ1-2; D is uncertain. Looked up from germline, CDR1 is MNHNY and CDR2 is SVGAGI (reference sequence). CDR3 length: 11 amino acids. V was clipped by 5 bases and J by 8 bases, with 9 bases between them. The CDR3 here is CASSNTGGYTF. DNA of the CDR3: TGTGCCAGCAGTAACACGGGAGGCTACACCTTC.

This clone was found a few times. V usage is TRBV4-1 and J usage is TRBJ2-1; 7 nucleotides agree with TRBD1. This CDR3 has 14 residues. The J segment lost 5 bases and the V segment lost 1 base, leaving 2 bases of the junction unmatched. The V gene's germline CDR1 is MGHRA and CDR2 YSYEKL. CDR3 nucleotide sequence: TGCGCCAGCAGCCAAGTTACAGGGGACAATGAGCAGTTCTTC. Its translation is CASSQVTGDNEQFF.

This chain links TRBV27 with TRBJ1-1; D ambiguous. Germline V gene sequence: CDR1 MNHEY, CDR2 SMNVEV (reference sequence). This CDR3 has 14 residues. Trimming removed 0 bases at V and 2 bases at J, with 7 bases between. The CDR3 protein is CASSLSGGNTEAFF. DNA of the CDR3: TGTGCCAGCAGTTTATCAGGAGGTAACACTGAAGCTTTCTTT.

The CDR3 reads CASSRGGQPGELFF. Here the CDR3 DNA reads TGTGCCAGCAGCCGGGGAGGGCAGCCGGGGGAGCTGTTTTTT. The gene calls are TRBV5-4 and TRBJ2-2; 7 nucleotides line up with TRBD2. The CDR3 totals 14 residues. Losses at the gene ends were 4 bases for V and 8 bases for J; bases not matched to a gene: 8. Germline CDR1 SGHNT, CDR2 YYREEE (reference sequence).